This entry lists 29 T cell receptor beta chains sequenced from one sample in a study of identical twins. TCRdb recomputed calls from the 5' RACE reads with MiXCR, one row per CDR3 protein. This table has roughly 720,000 distinct CDR3 sequences, 15% to 20% appearing once. These records were also assigned to another study, of T cells expressing NK-cell markers.

The sequenced sample was PBMCs. The receptors were sampled from a woman aged 18-35 years in good health.

The CDR3 nucleotides are TGCAGTGCTAGCAGTCAGGGGTACTATGGCTACACCTTC. It codes for CSASSQGYYGYTF. The chain combines TRBV20-1 with TRBJ1-2, with a tentative D call TRBD1 (6 bases). Between the trimmed V and J ends, which lost 3 bases and 3 bases, there was a span of 11 bases. The CDR3 consists of 13 residues. Germline V lookup: CDR1 DFQATT, CDR2 SNEGSKA (reference sequence).

This clonotype was seen a few times. V is TRBV5-1 and J is TRBJ2-3, with D maybe TRBD2 (5 bases). Trimming took 1 base from V and 4 from J, leaving 13 bases between them. The CDR3 spans 15 residues. Looked up from germline, CDR1 is SGHRS and CDR2 is YFSETQ. Here the CDR3 reads CASSLYGSSPDTQYF. CDR3 bases: TGCGCCAGCAGCTTGTATGGGAGTTCCCCAGATACGCAGTATTTT.

The sample holds a few counts of this clonotype. The chain is built from TRBV7-9 and TRBJ2-1; D uncertain. With 4 bases removed from V and 0 bases from J, the gap between germline ends came to 13 bases. Germline V gene lookup returns CDR1 SEHNR and CDR2 FQNEAQ (reference sequence). This CDR3 is 16 amino acids long. The chain's CDR3 is CASSSPGSSSYNEQFF. Written as DNA, the CDR3 is TGTGCCAGCAGCTCCCCCGGTAGTAGCTCCTACAATGAGCAGTTCTTC.

In its sample, this clonotype was seen many times. The V call is TRBV12-3 or TRBV12-4, the J call TRBJ2-1; D remains ambiguous. The CDR3 loop spans 14 amino acids. V was clipped by 3 bases and J by 0 bases, with 6 bases between them. CDR3 bases: TGTGCCAGCAGTTTGGACCGCTCCTACAATGAGCAGTTCTTC. Translated, it gives CASSLDRSYNEQFF.

The sample holds many counts of this clonotype. The chain joins TRBV6-5 to TRBJ1-1; D remains unclear. CDR3 length: 14 amino acids. The V gene lost 2 bases and the J gene lost 4 bases, with 11 bases spanning the gap. CDR1 and CDR2 (germline): MNHEY, SVGAGI. CDR3 sequence reads: CASSYDYRGTEAFF. In DNA, the CDR3 is TGTGCCAGCAGTTACGATTACCGTGGCACTGAAGCTTTCTTT.

This clonotype was picked up a small number of times. The V call is TRBV5-1, the J call TRBJ1-1; D gene ambiguous. Trimming stripped 1 base from V and 0 bases from J, with 7 bases between. The germline V gene encodes CDR1 SGHRS and CDR2 YFSETQ. The CDR3 is made up of 14 amino acids. The CDR3 DNA sequence: TGCGCCAGCAGCTTGAGCCACATGAACACTGAAGCTTTCTTT. It codes for CASSLSHMNTEAFF.

As for this clonotype: One junction end does not reproduce the germline sequence, and a read error may be involved. V gene TRBV12-3 or TRBV12-4 combines with J gene TRBJ1-5; TRBD1 matches at 9 bases. This CDR3 is built from 14 residues. The CDR3 DNA follows: TGTGACAGCAGCTCGGGACAGGGAGAGCGGTCCCAGCATTTT. Translating gives CDSSSGQGERSQHF.

This clonotype came up a few times. The chain combines TRBV20-1 with TRBJ2-1, with 9 positions matching TRBD2. Losses at the gene ends were 0 bases for V and 8 bases for J; bases not matched to a gene: 14. Looked up from germline, CDR1 is DFQATT and CDR2 is SNEGSKA (reference sequence). The CDR3 runs 17 residues. The CDR3: CSARDDTRGGARDEQFF. CDR3 bases: TGCAGTGCTAGAGATGACACCCGCGGGGGGGCGAGGGATGAGCAGTTCTTC.

This clonotype occurred once. The chain employs TRBV11-2 and TRBJ2-7; a possible D gene is TRBD2 (5 bases). The CDR3 length is 14 residues. V was cut by 1 base and J by 5 bases, with 12 bases left in between. Germline lookup yields CDR1 SGHAT and CDR2 FQNNGV. The CDR3 is CASSLGTRVNEQYF. The DNA of the CDR3 is TGTGCCAGCAGCTTAGGGACTCGGGTGAACGAGCAGTACTTC.

The sample holds a few counts of this clonotype. The V and J genes are TRBV29-1 and TRBJ1-3; no firm D call. Per germline, CDR1 SQVTM and CDR2 ANQGSEA. The V end lost 1 base, the J end lost 0 bases, and 10 bases lay between the germline ends. This CDR3 is built from 15 residues. For the CDR3, the DNA is TGCAGCGTTGAAGGTCCAGATCTCTCTGGAAACACCATATATTTT. Amino acid sequence: CSVEGPDLSGNTIYF.

A few counts support this clonotype. The chain recombines TRBV6-5 with TRBJ1-2; D remains ambiguous. Germline V gene lookup returns CDR1 MNHEY and CDR2 SVGAGI. The CDR3 is 14 amino acids. V lost 0 bases and J 4 bases, leaving 9 bases between the germline ends. The CDR3 DNA reads as TGTGCCAGCAGTTACTCGGAAGGGATCTATGGCTACACCTTC. Protein: CASSYSEGIYGYTF.

This sequence joins TRBV4-1 and TRBJ2-7; 7 nucleotides match TRBD2. Germline CDR1 reads MGHRA; CDR2 reads YSYEKL. The CDR3 consists of 16 residues. J gave up 3 bases and V 0 bases, and 8 bases lay outside the gene matches. As DNA, the CDR3 is TGCGCCAGCAGCCAAGATTCCCAGCAGCGGGGCTACGAGCAGTACTTC. The encoded protein is CASSQDSQQRGYEQYF.

This chain uses TRBV24-1 with TRBJ2-1; D possibly corresponds to TRBD2 (5 bases). The CDR3 has 14 residues. From germline, CDR1 is KGHDR and CDR2 SFDVKD. The germline V and J ends were trimmed by 3 bases and 4 bases, with 9 bases remaining between them. CDR3 residues: CATSDLATYNEQFF. The DNA for the CDR3 is TGTGCCACCAGTGATCTAGCAACATACAATGAGCAGTTCTTC.

The rearrangement joins TRBV6-1 to TRBJ1-2; no clear D. The CDR3 contains 13 residues. Germline V gene lookup returns CDR1 MNHNS and CDR2 SASEGT. The V and J ends lost 0 bases and 8 bases respectively, with 10 bases between them. The CDR3 here is CASSEALRRGYTF. The CDR3 coding sequence is TGTGCCAGCAGTGAAGCGCTTCGGCGCGGCTACACCTTC.

This clonotype was detected a few times. This chain uses TRBV5-1 with TRBJ2-1; the match to TRBD2 covers 8 bases. The V gene end was trimmed by 6 bases and the J gene end by 3 bases; junction bases not matched to a gene: 5. The CDR3 extends over 14 amino acids. Germline CDR1 and CDR2: SGHRS and YFSETQ. CDR3 region: CASTGTRGYNEQFF. In DNA form, the CDR3 reads TGCGCCAGCACCGGGACTAGGGGCTACAATGAGCAGTTCTTC.

This clonotype was recorded a few times. The gene calls are TRBV6-1 and TRBJ2-7, with D tentatively TRBD2 (5 bases). CDR3 length: 14 residues. In germline, CDR1 is MNHNS, CDR2 SASEGT. V was shortened by 4 bases and J by 4 bases, with 14 bases between the two germline ends. The CDR3 spells CASSGTRDHYEQYF. In DNA form, the CDR3 reads TGTGCCAGCAGTGGGACTCGGGATCATTACGAGCAGTACTTC.

This clonotype was recorded at least ten times. This chain uses TRBV5-1 with TRBJ2-3; D uncertain. The CDR3 covers 14 residues. From germline, CDR1 is SGHRS and CDR2 YFSETQ. Trimming took 0 bases from V and 1 from J, leaving 6 bases between them. The CDR3 bases are TGCGCCAGCAGCTTGGAGTCTCGCACAGATACGCAGTATTTT. Residues: CASSLESRTDTQYF.

For the CDR3, the DNA is TGTGCCAGCAGCGCCCAAAGGGGACAGGGTAGGACCGGGGAGCTGTTTTTT. As protein: CASSAQRGQGRTGELFF. The V call is TRBV3-1, the J call TRBJ2-2; 9 bases fit TRBD1. The CDR3 runs to 17 residues. After removal of 5 bases from V and 5 bases from J, the junction contained 12 bases not matched to a gene. CDR1 LGHDT and CDR2 YNNKEL come from the germline V gene (reference sequence).

Only a few counts were recorded for this clonotype. The chain combines TRBV7-2 with TRBJ2-7; the D call may be TRBD1 or TRBD2 (6 bases each). V was trimmed by 5 bases and J by 1 base, leaving 15 bases between them. The CDR3 has 15 amino acids. Germline V gives CDR1 SGHTA, CDR2 FQGNSA. CDR3 in DNA: TGTGCCAGCAGCCGGGGCGGGGACACGTCCTACGAGCAGTACTTC. As protein: CASSRGGDTSYEQYF.

CDR3 in DNA: TGTGCCAGCAGCCAGACCTTAAAGATCTACGAGCAGTACTTC. This sequence encodes CASSQTLKIYEQYF. The rearrangement uses TRBV5-5 and TRBJ2-7, with no clear D. The CDR3 spans 14 residues. CDR1 and CDR2 (germline): SGHKS, YYEKEE (reference sequence). Trimming cost V 4 bases and J 3 bases, with 14 bases left between them.

This rearrangement joins TRBV12-3 or TRBV12-4 to TRBJ2-5, with D unresolved. The V gene lost 4 bases and the J gene lost 6 bases, with 6 bases spanning the gap. This CDR3 region has 11 residues. CDR3 DNA sequence: TGTGCCAGCAGTTCGACCCAGACCCAGTACTTC. This translates into CASSSTQTQYF.

There are a few counts of this clonotype. V is TRBV7-9 and J is TRBJ2-5; D may be TRBD1 (6 bases). The germline V gene encodes CDR1 SEHNR and CDR2 FQNEAQ (reference sequence). V was shortened by 3 bases and J by 2 bases, with 13 bases between the two germline ends. This CDR3 contains 15 residues. This CDR3 is CASSFGQGIQETQYF. Written as DNA, the CDR3 is TGTGCCAGCAGCTTCGGCCAGGGGATACAAGAGACCCAGTACTTC.

The rearrangement links TRBV12-3 or TRBV12-4 to TRBJ2-3; D possibly uses TRBD1 or TRBD2 (6 bases each). This CDR3 comprises 13 residues. Trimming took off 7 bases at V and 6 bases at J, with 14 bases between the two ends. The CDR3 coding sequence is TGTGCCAGCAACCCTAGGGGGGAGGATACGCAGTATTTT. Its protein product is CASNPRGEDTQYF.

The chain carries TRBV10-2 and TRBJ2-7; TRBD2 matches 8 bases. After removal of 3 bases from V and 3 bases from J, the junction contained 1 base not matched to a gene. From germline, CDR1 is WSHSY and CDR2 SAAADI. This CDR3 is built from 13 residues. In nucleotides, the CDR3 is TGCGCCAGCAGTGAACTAGCGGACTACGAGCAGTACTTC. It yields the protein CASSELADYEQYF.

The chain carries TRBV10-3 and TRBJ2-3; TRBD1 matches 9 bases. Looked up from germline, CDR1 is ENHRY and CDR2 is SYGVKD. The CDR3 sequence is 16 residues long. After removal of 5 bases from V and 6 bases from J, the junction contained 12 bases not matched to a gene. The CDR3 is CAISPTGGIVGDTQYF. CDR3 DNA sequence: TGTGCCATCAGTCCGACAGGGGGTATCGTGGGTGATACGCAGTATTTT.

The rearrangement uses TRBV2 and TRBJ2-1, with 10 positions matching TRBD2. This CDR3 has 15 residues. V gave up 7 bases and J gave up 4 bases; unmatched junction bases: 7. The germline V gene encodes CDR1 SNHLY and CDR2 FYNNEI. The CDR3 sequence is CASIPLAGAYNEQFF. The CDR3 DNA reads as TGTGCCAGCATCCCCCTAGCGGGGGCATACAATGAGCAGTTCTTC.

This chain uses TRBV7-2 with TRBJ2-5; 8 bases match TRBD2. The CDR3 runs 15 residues. The V gene's germline CDR1 is SGHTA and CDR2 FQGNSA. After removal of 5 bases from V and 5 bases from J, the junction contained 10 bases not matched to a gene. CDR3 sequence: CASSAVAGRLETQYF. In DNA form, the CDR3 reads TGTGCCAGCAGCGCCGTAGCGGGACGCCTCGAGACCCAGTACTTC.

This clonotype has only a few counts. The chain is built from TRBV12-3 or TRBV12-4 and TRBJ1-3, with 8 bases matching TRBD1. After removal of 6 bases from V and 3 bases from J, the junction contained 7 bases not matched to a gene. The CDR3 has 15 amino acids. The DNA of the CDR3 is TGTGCCAGCAGCTCAGGACAGGGAAGTGGAAACACCATATATTTT. Amino acids: CASSSGQGSGNTIYF.

This clonotype was seen a handful of times. This rearrangement joins TRBV12-3 or TRBV12-4 to TRBJ2-7; no reliable D call. Trimming removed 6 bases at V and 3 bases at J, with 12 bases between. This CDR3 is built from 13 residues. The CDR3 here is CASRSGRDYEQYF. In DNA, the CDR3 is TGTGCCAGCAGGTCGGGTCGTGACTACGAGCAGTACTTC.